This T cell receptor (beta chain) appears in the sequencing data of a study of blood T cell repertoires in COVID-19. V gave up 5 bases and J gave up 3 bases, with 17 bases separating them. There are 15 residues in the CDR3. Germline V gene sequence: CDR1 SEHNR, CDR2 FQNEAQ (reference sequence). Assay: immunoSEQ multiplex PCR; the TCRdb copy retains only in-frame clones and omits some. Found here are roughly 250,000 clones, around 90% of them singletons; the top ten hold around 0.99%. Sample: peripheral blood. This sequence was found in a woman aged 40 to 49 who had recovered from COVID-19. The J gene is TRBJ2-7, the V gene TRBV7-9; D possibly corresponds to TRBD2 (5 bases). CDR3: CASSPADRYGYEQYF. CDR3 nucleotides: TGTGCCAGCAGCCCAGCGGACCGCTACGGCTACGAGCAGTACTTC.